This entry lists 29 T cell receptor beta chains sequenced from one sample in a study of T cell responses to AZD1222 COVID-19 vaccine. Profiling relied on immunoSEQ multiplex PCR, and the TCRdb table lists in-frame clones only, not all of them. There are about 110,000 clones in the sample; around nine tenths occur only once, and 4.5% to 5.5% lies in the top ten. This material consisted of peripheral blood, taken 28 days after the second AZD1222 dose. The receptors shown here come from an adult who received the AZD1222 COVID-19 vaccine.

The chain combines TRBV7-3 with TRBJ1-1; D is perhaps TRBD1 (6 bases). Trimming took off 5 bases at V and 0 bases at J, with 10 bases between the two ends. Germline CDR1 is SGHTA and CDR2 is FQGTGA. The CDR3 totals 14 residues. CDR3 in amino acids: CASSPGHLNTEAFF. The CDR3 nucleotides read TGTGCCAGCAGCCCGGGACATTTGAACACTGAAGCTTTCTTT.

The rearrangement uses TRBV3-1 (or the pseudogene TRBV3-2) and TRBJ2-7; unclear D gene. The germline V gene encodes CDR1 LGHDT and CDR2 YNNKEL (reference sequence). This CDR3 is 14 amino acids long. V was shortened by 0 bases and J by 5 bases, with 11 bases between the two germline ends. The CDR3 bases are TGTGCCAGCAGCCAAGATCGTCCGGACCACGAGCAGTACTTC. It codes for CASSQDRPDHEQYF.

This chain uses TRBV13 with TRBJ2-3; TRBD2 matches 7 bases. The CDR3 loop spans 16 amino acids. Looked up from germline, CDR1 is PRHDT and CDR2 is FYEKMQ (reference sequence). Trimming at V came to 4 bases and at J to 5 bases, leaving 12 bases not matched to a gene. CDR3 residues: CASSSRRISGGDTQYF. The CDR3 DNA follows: TGTGCCAGCAGCTCCCGACGGATCTCGGGAGGAGATACGCAGTATTTT.

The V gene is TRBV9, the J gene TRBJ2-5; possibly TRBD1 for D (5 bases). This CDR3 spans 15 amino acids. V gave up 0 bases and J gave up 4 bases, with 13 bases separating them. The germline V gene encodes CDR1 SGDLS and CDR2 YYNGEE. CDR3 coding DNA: TGTGCCAGCAGCGTAGCTGTTAGGGGATCAGAGACCCAGTACTTC. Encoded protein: CASSVAVRGSETQYF.

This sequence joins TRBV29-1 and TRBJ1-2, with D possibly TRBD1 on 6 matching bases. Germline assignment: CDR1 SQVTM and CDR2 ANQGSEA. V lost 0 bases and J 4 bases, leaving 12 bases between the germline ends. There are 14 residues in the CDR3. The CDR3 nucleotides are TGCAGCGTTGAAGAGAGGGGGATGGGCTATGGCTACACCTTC. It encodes CSVEERGMGYGYTF.

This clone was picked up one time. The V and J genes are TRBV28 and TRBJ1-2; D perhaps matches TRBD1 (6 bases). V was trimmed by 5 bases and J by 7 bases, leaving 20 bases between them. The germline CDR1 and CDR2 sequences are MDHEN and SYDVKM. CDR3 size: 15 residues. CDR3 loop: CASSPPSGATPGYTF. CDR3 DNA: TGTGCCAGCAGTCCGCCATCGGGGGCCACACCTGGCTACACCTTC.

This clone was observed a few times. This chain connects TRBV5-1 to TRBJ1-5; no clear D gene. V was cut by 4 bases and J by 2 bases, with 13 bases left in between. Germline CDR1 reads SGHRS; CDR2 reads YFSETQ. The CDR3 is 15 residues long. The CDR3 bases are TGCGCCAGCAGCCACGGTGGCCTTGGCAATCAGCCCCAGCATTTT. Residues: CASSHGGLGNQPQHF.

The CDR3 loop reads CASSPLGGRSYNEQFF. In nucleotides, the CDR3 is TGTGCCAGCAGCCCACTGGGGGGGCGATCCTACAATGAGCAGTTCTTC. The rearrangement joins TRBV11-2 to TRBJ2-1, with D possibly being TRBD2 (7 bases). The V end lost 5 bases, the J end lost 1 base, and 15 bases lay between the germline ends. The V gene's germline CDR1 is SGHAT and CDR2 FQNNGV. CDR3 length equals 16 residues.

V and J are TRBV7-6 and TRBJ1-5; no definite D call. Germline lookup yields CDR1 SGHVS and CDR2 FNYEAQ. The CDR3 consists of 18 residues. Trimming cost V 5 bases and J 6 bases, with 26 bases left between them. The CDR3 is CASSPSNDKGRWSQPQHF. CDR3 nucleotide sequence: TGTGCCAGCAGCCCATCGAACGATAAAGGGAGGTGGTCTCAGCCCCAGCATTTT.

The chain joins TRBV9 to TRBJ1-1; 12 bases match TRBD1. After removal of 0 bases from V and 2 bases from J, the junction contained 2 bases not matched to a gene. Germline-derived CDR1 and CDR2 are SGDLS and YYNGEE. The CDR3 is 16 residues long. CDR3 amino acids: CASSVGDRGPNTEAFF. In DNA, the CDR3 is TGTGCCAGCAGCGTAGGGGACAGGGGGCCCAACACTGAAGCTTTCTTT.

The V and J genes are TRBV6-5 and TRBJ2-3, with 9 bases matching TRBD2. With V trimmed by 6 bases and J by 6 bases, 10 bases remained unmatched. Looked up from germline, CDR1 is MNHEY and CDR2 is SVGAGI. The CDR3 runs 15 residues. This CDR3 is CASRISGGPSDTQYF. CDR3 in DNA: TGTGCCAGCAGAATTAGCGGGGGCCCCTCGGATACGCAGTATTTT.

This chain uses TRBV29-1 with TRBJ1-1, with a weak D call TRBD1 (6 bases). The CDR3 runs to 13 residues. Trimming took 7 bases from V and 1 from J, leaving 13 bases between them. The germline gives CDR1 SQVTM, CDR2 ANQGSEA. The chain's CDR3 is CSATGGGNTEAFF. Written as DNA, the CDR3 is TGCAGCGCGACAGGCGGGGGGAACACTGAAGCTTTCTTT.

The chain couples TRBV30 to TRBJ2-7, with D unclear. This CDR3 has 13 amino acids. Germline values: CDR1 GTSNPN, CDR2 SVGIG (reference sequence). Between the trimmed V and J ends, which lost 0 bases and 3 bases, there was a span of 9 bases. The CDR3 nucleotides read TGTGCCTGGAGTGTACCTCTTGACTACGAGCAGTACTTC. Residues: CAWSVPLDYEQYF. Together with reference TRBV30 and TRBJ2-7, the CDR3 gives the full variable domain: SQTIHQWPATLVQPVGSPLSLECTVEGTSNPNLYWYRQAAGRGLQLLFYSVGIGQISSEVPQNLSASRPQDRQFILSSKKLLLSDSGFYLCAWSVPLDYEQYFGPGTRLTVT.

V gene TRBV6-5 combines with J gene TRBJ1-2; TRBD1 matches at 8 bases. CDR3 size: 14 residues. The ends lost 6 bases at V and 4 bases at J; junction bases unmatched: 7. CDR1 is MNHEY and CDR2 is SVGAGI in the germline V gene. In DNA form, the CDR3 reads TGTGCCAGCAGCCTACAGGGGGTCGGCTATGGCTACACCTTC. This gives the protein CASSLQGVGYGYTF.

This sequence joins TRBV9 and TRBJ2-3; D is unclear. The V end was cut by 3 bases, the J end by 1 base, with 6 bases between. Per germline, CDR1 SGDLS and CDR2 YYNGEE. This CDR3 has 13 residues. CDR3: CASSDSGTDTQYF. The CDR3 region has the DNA TGTGCCAGCAGCGACAGCGGCACAGATACGCAGTATTTT.

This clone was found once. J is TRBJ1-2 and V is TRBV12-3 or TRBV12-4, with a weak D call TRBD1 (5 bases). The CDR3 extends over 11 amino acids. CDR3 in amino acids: CVSGSLVGYTF. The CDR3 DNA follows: TGTGTCTCAGGGTCATTGGTTGGCTACACCTTC.

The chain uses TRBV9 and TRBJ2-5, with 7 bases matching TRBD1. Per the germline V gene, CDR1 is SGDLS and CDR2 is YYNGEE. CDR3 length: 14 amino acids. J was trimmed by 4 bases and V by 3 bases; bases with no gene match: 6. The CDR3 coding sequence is TGTGCCAGCAGCGCGAGACAGGGCGGAGAGACCCAGTACTTC. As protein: CASSARQGGETQYF.

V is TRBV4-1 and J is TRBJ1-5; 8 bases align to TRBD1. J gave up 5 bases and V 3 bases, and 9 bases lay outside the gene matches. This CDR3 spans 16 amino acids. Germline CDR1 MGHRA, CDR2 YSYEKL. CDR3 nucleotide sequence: TGCGCCAGCAGCCAGGGTTACGGACAGGGCCATCAGCCCCAGCATTTT. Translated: CASSQGYGQGHQPQHF.

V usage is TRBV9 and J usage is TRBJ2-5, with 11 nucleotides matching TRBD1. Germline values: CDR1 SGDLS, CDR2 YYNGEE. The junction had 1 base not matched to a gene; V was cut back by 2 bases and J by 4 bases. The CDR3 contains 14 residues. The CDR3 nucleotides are TGTGCCAGCAGCGTGGACAGGGGGCGAGAGACCCAGTACTTC. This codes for CASSVDRGRETQYF.

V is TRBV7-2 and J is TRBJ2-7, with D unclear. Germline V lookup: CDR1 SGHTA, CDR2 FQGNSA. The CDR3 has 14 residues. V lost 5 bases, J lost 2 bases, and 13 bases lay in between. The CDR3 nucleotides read TGTGCCAGCAGCCCCGTACGGGTCCCCTACGAGCAGTACTTC. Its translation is CASSPVRVPYEQYF. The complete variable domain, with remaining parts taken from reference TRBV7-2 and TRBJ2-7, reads GAGVSQSPSNKVTEKGKDVELRCDPISGHTALYWYRQSLGQGLEFLIYFQGNSAPDKSGLPSDRFSAERTGGSVSTLTIQRTQQEDSAVYLCASSPVRVPYEQYFGPGTRLTVT.

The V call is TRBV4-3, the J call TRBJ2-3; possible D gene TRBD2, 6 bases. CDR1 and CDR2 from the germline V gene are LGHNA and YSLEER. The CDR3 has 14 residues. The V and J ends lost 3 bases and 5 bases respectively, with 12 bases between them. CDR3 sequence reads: CASSQEGKGDTQYF. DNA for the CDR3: TGCGCCAGCAGCCAGGAGGGGAAGGGAGATACGCAGTATTTT.

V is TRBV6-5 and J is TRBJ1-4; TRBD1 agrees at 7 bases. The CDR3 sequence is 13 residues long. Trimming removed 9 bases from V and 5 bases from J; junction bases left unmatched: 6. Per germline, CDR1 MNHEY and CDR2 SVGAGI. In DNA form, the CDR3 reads TGTGCCAGTCGGAGGACAGGCAATGAAAAACTGTTTTTT. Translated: CASRRTGNEKLFF.

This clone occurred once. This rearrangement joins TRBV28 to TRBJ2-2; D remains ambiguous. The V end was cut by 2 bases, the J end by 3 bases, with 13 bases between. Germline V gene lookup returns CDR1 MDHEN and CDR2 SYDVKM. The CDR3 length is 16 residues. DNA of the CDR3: TGTGCCAGCAGTTTAATGAAGACTCGCGACACCGGGGAGCTGTTTTTT. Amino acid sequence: CASSLMKTRDTGELFF.

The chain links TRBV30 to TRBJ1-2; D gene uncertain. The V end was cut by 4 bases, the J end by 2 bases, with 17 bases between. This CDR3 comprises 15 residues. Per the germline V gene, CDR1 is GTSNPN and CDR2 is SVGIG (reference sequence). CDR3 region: CAWTSPGRVNYGYTF. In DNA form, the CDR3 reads TGTGCCTGGACCAGTCCCGGACGGGTAAACTATGGCTACACCTTC.

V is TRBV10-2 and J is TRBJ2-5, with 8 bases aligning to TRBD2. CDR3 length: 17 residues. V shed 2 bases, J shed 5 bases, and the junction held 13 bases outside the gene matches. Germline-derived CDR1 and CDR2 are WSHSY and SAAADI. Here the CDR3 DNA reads TGCGCCAGCAGTGAGATCCCTTCAGCGGGGGCCGGGGAGACCCAGTACTTC. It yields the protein CASSEIPSAGAGETQYF.

CDR3 amino acids: CASGQSLQETQYF. The CDR3, as DNA: TGTGCCAGTGGTCAGTCACTCCAAGAGACCCAGTACTTC. The rearrangement links TRBV19 to TRBJ2-5, with no clear D. This CDR3 is built from 13 residues. In germline, CDR1 is LNHDA, CDR2 SQIVND (reference sequence). Trimming left V 8 bases short and J 1 base short, with 11 bases between.

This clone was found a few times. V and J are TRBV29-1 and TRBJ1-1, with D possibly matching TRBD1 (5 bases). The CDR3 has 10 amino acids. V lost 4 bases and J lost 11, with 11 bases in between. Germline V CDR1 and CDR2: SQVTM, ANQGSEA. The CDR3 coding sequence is TGCAGCGTTGTAACCCGGGGGGCTTTCTTT. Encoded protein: CSVVTRGAFF.

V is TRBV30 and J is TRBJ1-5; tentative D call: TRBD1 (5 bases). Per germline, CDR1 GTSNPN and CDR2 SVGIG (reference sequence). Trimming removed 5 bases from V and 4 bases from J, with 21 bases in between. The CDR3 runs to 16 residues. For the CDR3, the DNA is TGTGCCTGGTCCTTAGGCCAGGTCAGGGCGAATCAGCCCCAGCATTTT. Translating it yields CAWSLGQVRANQPQHF.

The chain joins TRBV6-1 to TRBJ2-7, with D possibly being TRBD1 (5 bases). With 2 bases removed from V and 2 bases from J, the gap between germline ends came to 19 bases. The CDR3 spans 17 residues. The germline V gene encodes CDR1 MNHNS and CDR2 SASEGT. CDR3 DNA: TGTGCCAGCAGTGAAAGTTTGGGCAGGGCCCTAACCTACGAGCAGTACTTC. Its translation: CASSESLGRALTYEQYF.